The 10 T cell receptor beta chains below were found in one sample sequenced in a study of T cell repertoires in cytomegalovirus infection. TCRdb independently ran MiXCR on the reads; one entry per CDR3 protein. The sample yields fewer than 400,000 distinct CDR3 sequences, 15% to 20% seen once. Sequencing input: PBMCs. These receptors originate from a human donor in good health (CMV status not recorded). Some clones in this sample may be carry-over from other donors' samples.

This clonotype was counted a few times. The rearrangement uses TRBV5-1 and TRBJ2-5, with TRBD2 matching over 9 bases. The V segment lost 0 bases and the J segment 5 bases; nucleotides outside the gene matches: 5. Per germline, CDR1 SGHRS and CDR2 YFSETQ. This CDR3 region has 15 residues. CDR3 protein: CASSLETSGAETQYF. DNA for the CDR3: TGCGCCAGCAGCTTGGAGACTAGCGGCGCGGAGACCCAGTACTTC. Complete variable domain (other parts from reference TRBV5-1 and TRBJ2-5): KAGVTQTPRYLIKTRGQQVTLSCSPISGHRSVSWYQQTPGQGLQFLFEYFSETQRNKGNFPGRFSGRQFSNSRSEMNVSTLELGDSALYLCASSLETSGAETQYFGPGTRLLVL.

In this sample, this clonotype turned up a few times. The genes are TRBV7-4 and TRBJ2-1, with D unresolved. Germline assignment: CDR1 SGHVT and CDR2 SQSDAQ. This CDR3 comprises 15 residues. V lost 5 bases and J lost 4, with 15 bases in between. The DNA for the CDR3 is TGTGCCAGCAGCGCACCAGTCCCCGGGTACAATGAGCAGTTCTTC. It is translated as CASSAPVPGYNEQFF.

The gene calls are TRBV7-8 and TRBJ2-2; no clear D. The V gene lost 2 bases and the J gene lost 0 bases, with 10 bases spanning the gap. CDR3 length: 16 amino acids. CDR1 and CDR2 from the germline V gene are SGHVS and FQNEAQ. CDR3 in amino acids: CASSLSGGANTGELFF. As DNA, the CDR3 is TGTGCCAGCAGCTTATCCGGCGGCGCGAACACCGGGGAGCTGTTTTTT.

V and J are TRBV2 and TRBJ2-1, with D tentatively TRBD2 (6 bases). This CDR3 region has 16 residues. CDR1 SNHLY and CDR2 FYNNEI come from the germline V gene. The ends were cut back, 3 bases at V and 0 bases at J, with 12 bases in the middle. CDR3 region: CASSDLRGSSYNEQFF. CDR3 bases: TGTGCCAGCAGTGACCTTCGGGGGAGCTCCTACAATGAGCAGTTCTTC.

This clonotype was detected many times. The chain links TRBV4-1 to TRBJ2-3; TRBD2 aligns across 12 bases. This CDR3 has 19 residues. The V gene's germline CDR1 is MGHRA and CDR2 YSYEKL. V lost 4 bases, J lost 2 bases, and 13 bases stayed unmatched. The CDR3 DNA reads as TGCGCCAGCAGCCCCAAACCAACTACTAGCGGGGGGTCCACAGATACGCAGTATTTT. Its translation: CASSPKPTTSGGSTDTQYF.

The chain uses TRBV2 and TRBJ1-4; D is ambiguous. This CDR3 has 14 amino acids. Trimming removed 9 bases from V and 2 bases from J, with 13 bases in between. Germline lookup yields CDR1 SNHLY and CDR2 FYNNEI. The CDR3 coding sequence is TGTGCCAGGGCCCATCCGGACACTAATGAAAAACTGTTTTTT. Encoded protein: CARAHPDTNEKLFF.

This clonotype was seen only a few times. The chain joins TRBV7-9 to TRBJ2-1; maybe TRBD1 (5 bases). Germline CDR1 and CDR2: SEHNR and FQNEAQ (reference sequence). V gave up 7 bases and J gave up 4 bases, with 14 bases separating them. The CDR3 has 14 residues. In nucleotides, the CDR3 is TGTGCCAGCACCCCTAAGACAGCTTACAATGAGCAGTTCTTC. It specifies CASTPKTAYNEQFF.

This clonotype was picked up a small number of times. The V and J genes are TRBV2 and TRBJ1-1; D is unclear. V was cut by 4 bases and J by 3 bases, with 15 bases left in between. The CDR3 has 15 amino acids. Germline assignment: CDR1 SNHLY and CDR2 FYNNEI. Here the CDR3 reads CASSGRQPLYTEAFF. CDR3 bases: TGTGCCAGCAGTGGCCGGCAGCCCCTCTACACTGAAGCTTTCTTT.

V and J are TRBV6-2 or TRBV6-3 and TRBJ2-1; the D is unclear. The CDR3 is 14 amino acids. Germline V CDR1 and CDR2: MNHEY, SVGEGT. Deletions cut 11 bases from V and 12 bases from J, with 26 bases between. CDR3 DNA sequence: TGTGCCTCTCAAGGCGGTTCCCCCGGCGCTGGGCAGTTCTTC. It specifies CASQGGSPGAGQFF.

This clonotype was found a few times. The DNA for the CDR3 is TGTGCCAGCAGCGCCGGACGGGACAATCAGCCCCAGCATTTT. Its translation: CASSAGRDNQPQHF. V usage is TRBV2 and J usage is TRBJ1-5; the D is unclear. Germline CDR1 reads SNHLY; CDR2 reads FYNNEI. CDR3 length: 14 amino acids. V was clipped by 6 bases and J by 3 bases, with 12 bases between them.